Here is one T cell receptor beta chain with its context. The target of this receptor is not known. With a much larger clone just one base away, this may be a read error. As encoded in the germline V gene, CDR1 is SGHTA while CDR2 is FQGTGA. The CDR3 measures 16 amino acids from cysteine to phenylalanine. The only DNA kept is the CDR3, 48 bases in frame from the first base. Clipping removes 5 bases from V and 0 bases from J, with 4 as the unmatched junction base count. The library was prepared using RT-PCR. The instrument was an Illumina HiSeq 2500. Using fastp at Q25 and MiXCR, TCRdb reprocessed the public reads and kept productive beta chains. Rows with a matching CDR3 protein are joined into one entry that keeps the most common DNA and genes. The sample yields under 200,000 distinct CDR3 sequences; approximately 12% were counted once. The ten largest clones add up to about 29% of the sample. This sample is drawn from a study of response to subunit inactivated influenza vaccine (dated by TCRdb to the late 2010s). As for the study more broadly: To follow how T cells responded to a trivalent subunit inactivated influenza vaccine, the researchers relied on deep quantitative profiling of the T cell receptor repertoire. Broader findings and caveats from the paper: The authors suggested that each seasonal influenza vaccination may recruit only a limited number of new T cells.

These records were also assigned to another study, of T cells expressing NK-cell markers. From that second study: TCR beta cDNA libraries were prepared using 5'RACE template switching, which introduced a universal primer site and unique molecular identifiers. In sorted CD3+CD56+NKG2C+, CD3+CD56+NKG2C- and CD3+CD56-NKG2C+ T-cell subsets from 8 or 9 donors, TCR beta-chain repertoires were profiled. Of the eight sequenced donors, seven were found to be HCMV-seropositive and one was found to be HCMV-seronegative. In several experiments an anti-gammadeltaTCR antibody was added to restrict sorting to alphabetaTCR-expressing T cells. In a handful of donors, the dominant CD3+CD56+NKG2C+ clonotypes were among the top 10 CD8+ clonotypes and accounted for about 1.0-7.5% of CD8+ T cells. Those dominant clonotypes were again the most abundant among CD3+CD56-NKG2C+ cells in a few donors, at about 28.3-60.1%. It remained unclear whether the expanded NKG2C-expressing T cell clones were specific for HCMV antigens. All eight donors whose samples were sequenced were randomly selected healthy volunteers, three of them men and five women. To determine HCMV serostatus, a commercial ELISA kit was used to detect HCMV-specific IgG in serum. Ficoll density gradient centrifugation was used to isolate peripheral blood mononuclear cells from blood. Magnetic immunoseparation with Miltenyi isolation kits was used to isolate CD4+ and CD8+ T cells from PBMC. Priming for cDNA synthesis came from the TCR beta constant segment, and two successive PCR amplification steps followed. Illumina HiSeq 2000/2500, MiSeq or NextSeq was used to sequence libraries as 2 x 150 bp reads. Reads were demultiplexed and grouped by UMI with MIGEC, and clonotypes were assembled and quantified with MiTCR. Only TCR cDNA sequences supported by at least two reads were kept to exclude erroneous sequences. The tcR package was used for downstream repertoire analysis, and clonotypes were matched across fractions by CDR3 nucleotide sequence plus V segment. VDJmatch was used to annotate antigen specificity against VDJdb, with one amino acid substitution in CDR3 allowed.

This sequence uses TRBV7-3 and TRBJ2-2, with 9 middle bases fitting TRBD1. The sequencing used CD8+ T cells sorted from PBMCs, collected 11 to 12 days after vaccination. The clonotype originates from a man aged 50 to 59 who received an inactivated influenza vaccine. Donor details come from another sample of the same person, matched by shared clones. Here is the DNA: TGTGCCAGCAGCCCCCGACAGGGGGCGAACACCGGGGAGCTGTTTTTT. Translated, it gives CASSPRQGANTGELFF.